The 24 T cell receptor beta chains reported below all come from one sample, sequenced in a study of HIV-infected patients and healthy controls. TCRdb itself ran the 5' RACE reads through MiXCR, one entry per CDR3 protein. The table has 60,000 to 70,000 distinct CDR3 sequences, roughly 19% seen once. The sequenced sample consisted of CD4+ T cells from blood. The receptor source for this set is a human donor in good health.

This clonotype has just one count. For the CDR3, the DNA is TGTGCCAGCAGCCGGACAGGGGGACGGTACGAGCAGTACTTC. Amino acid sequence: CASSRTGGRYEQYF. The genes are TRBV7-9 and TRBJ2-7, with TRBD1 matching over 10 bases. The V gene end was trimmed by 5 bases and the J gene end by 4 bases; junction bases not matched to a gene: 5. CDR3 size: 14 residues. Looked up from germline, CDR1 is SEHNR and CDR2 is FQNEAQ (reference sequence).

This clonotype was observed a few times. The chain uses TRBV3-1 and TRBJ1-2; possible D gene TRBD1, 6 bases. There are 15 residues in the CDR3. Trimming left V 0 bases short and J 6 bases short, with 14 bases between. Germline loops: CDR1 LGHDT, CDR2 YNNKEL (reference sequence). The chain's CDR3 is CASSQDLSPGDGYTF. The CDR3 DNA reads as TGTGCCAGCAGCCAAGATCTTTCGCCAGGGGATGGCTACACCTTC.

This clonotype was observed at least ten times. The chain recombines TRBV12-3 or TRBV12-4 with TRBJ1-1; no definite D call. The CDR3 consists of 14 residues. V was clipped by 1 base and J by 0 bases, with 6 bases between them. This CDR3 reads CASSLDGMNTEAFF. The DNA for the CDR3 is TGTGCCAGCAGTTTAGACGGTATGAACACTGAAGCTTTCTTT.

This clonotype was detected once. This chain connects TRBV20-1 to TRBJ2-7, with TRBD2 matching 8 bases. After removal of 1 base from V and 2 bases from J, the junction contained 7 bases not matched to a gene. Germline CDR1 DFQATT, CDR2 SNEGSKA (reference sequence). The CDR3 is 15 residues long. The CDR3 spells CSARGGGGLTYEQYF. CDR3 nucleotide sequence: TGCAGTGCTAGAGGAGGCGGGGGGCTTACCTACGAGCAGTACTTC.

This clonotype was seen many times. The chain is built from TRBV3-1 and TRBJ2-5, with a possible D match to TRBD2 (7 bases). V lost 1 base, J lost 5 bases, and 20 bases lay in between. Germline V gene data show CDR1 as LGHDT and CDR2 as YNNKEL (reference sequence). The CDR3 consists of 17 residues. The CDR3 region has the DNA TGTGCCAGCAGCCAAGGAAGGGGGGACTCAGCGGGGGAGACCCAGTACTTC. It yields the protein CASSQGRGDSAGETQYF.

This clonotype was seen many times. V is TRBV5-5 and J is TRBJ1-4; 8 bases fit TRBD1. CDR3 size: 15 residues. CDR1 is SGHKS, CDR2 YYEKEE, per germline (reference sequence). The V segment lost 3 bases and the J segment 8 bases; nucleotides outside the gene matches: 9. In nucleotides, the CDR3 is TGTGCCAGCAGCTCATCAGGACAGGGTTACGAAAAACTGTTTTTT. It is translated as CASSSSGQGYEKLFF.

This clonotype was seen ten or more times. CDR3 sequence (DNA): TGTGCCAGCACCAGGGGACAGGGGGGCCGTAACTATGGCTACACCTTC. Residues: CASTRGQGGRNYGYTF. V is TRBV28 and J is TRBJ1-2, with 11 bases matching TRBD1. CDR3 length equals 16 residues. The J segment lost 1 base and the V segment lost 7 bases, leaving 8 bases of the junction unmatched. The germline V gene has CDR1 MDHEN and CDR2 SYDVKM.

The J gene is TRBJ1-5, the V gene TRBV6-1; 8 positions match TRBD1. This CDR3 has 16 amino acids. CDR1 and CDR2 (germline): MNHNS, SASEGT. V lost 4 bases, J lost 4 bases, and 9 bases stayed unmatched. In nucleotides, the CDR3 is TGTGCCAGCAGTGGGACAGGGTCGGGAAGAAATCAGCCCCAGCATTTT. It specifies CASSGTGSGRNQPQHF.

The chain links TRBV7-9 to TRBJ1-1; D is unclear. Germline lookup yields CDR1 SEHNR and CDR2 FQNEAQ (reference sequence). The CDR3 covers 17 residues. Trimming cost V 2 bases and J 4 bases, with 20 bases left between them. CDR3 DNA sequence: TGTGCCAGCAGCTTAACGGGAATGGGCGTACCTCGCACTGAAGCTTTCTTT. This translates into CASSLTGMGVPRTEAFF.

This clonotype was found many times. The J gene is TRBJ2-5, the V gene TRBV7-2; the D is unclear. Trimming shortened V by 0 bases and J by 1 base, and 6 bases separated the two germline ends. Per the germline V gene, CDR1 is SGHTA and CDR2 is FQGNSA. The CDR3 loop spans 14 amino acids. The CDR3 here is CASSLAGFQETQYF. CDR3 nucleotide sequence: TGTGCCAGCAGCTTAGCCGGCTTCCAAGAGACCCAGTACTTC.

This clonotype has a handful of counts. The V and J genes are TRBV30 and TRBJ2-3; D uncertain. CDR1 GTSNPN and CDR2 SVGIG come from the germline V gene (reference sequence). CDR3 length equals 14 residues. With 3 bases removed from V and 0 bases from J, the gap between germline ends came to 10 bases. CDR3 sequence (DNA): TGTGCCTGGAGCCCGGACGAGAGCACAGATACGCAGTATTTT. The encoded protein is CAWSPDESTDTQYF.

The genes are TRBV6-2 or TRBV6-3 and TRBJ2-1, with a tentative D call TRBD1 (6 bases). Germline V CDR1 and CDR2: MNHEY, SVGEGT. Trimming removed 2 bases at V and 8 bases at J, with 16 bases between. This CDR3 comprises 15 residues. The CDR3 loop is CASSYPSAGVHEQFF. CDR3 DNA sequence: TGTGCCAGCAGTTACCCTTCGGCAGGGGTGCATGAGCAGTTCTTC.

A few counts support this clonotype. The genes are TRBV20-1 and TRBJ2-2; 8 positions match TRBD2. Per the germline V gene, CDR1 is DFQATT and CDR2 is SNEGSKA (reference sequence). The CDR3 covers 15 residues. The V segment lost 2 bases and the J segment 5 bases; nucleotides outside the gene matches: 7. This CDR3 reads CSARSRTSRTGELFF. The CDR3 bases are TGCAGTGCTAGAAGTAGGACTAGCAGGACCGGGGAGCTGTTTTTT.

This chain links TRBV18 with TRBJ2-3; unclear D gene. This CDR3 contains 14 residues. Trimming removed 3 bases at V and 0 bases at J, with 7 bases between. Germline CDR1 is KGHSH and CDR2 is LQKENI. CDR3 residues: CASSPLASTDTQYF. The CDR3 DNA follows: TGTGCCAGCTCACCTCTCGCCAGCACAGATACGCAGTATTTT.

This clonotype came up a few times. The rearrangement links TRBV4-1 to TRBJ2-1; no definite D call. CDR1 and CDR2 from the germline V gene are MGHRA and YSYEKL. The CDR3 has 12 residues. The germline V and J ends were trimmed by 2 bases and 10 bases, with 9 bases remaining between them. CDR3 sequence (DNA): TGCGCCAGCAGCCAAATAGCACACGAGCAGTTCTTC. This gives the protein CASSQIAHEQFF.

This chain uses TRBV4-3 with TRBJ1-1; TRBD1 aligns across 7 bases. The J segment lost 5 bases and the V segment lost 1 base, leaving 10 bases of the junction unmatched. From germline, CDR1 is LGHNA and CDR2 YSLEER. CDR3 length: 16 residues. CDR3 protein: CASSQAGGLGQTEAFF. The CDR3, as DNA: TGCGCCAGCAGCCAAGCAGGGGGTCTAGGTCAGACTGAAGCTTTCTTT.

This clonotype was seen more than once but under ten times. The chain uses TRBV20-1 and TRBJ1-5; 11 nucleotides agree with TRBD1. Germline CDR1 reads DFQATT; CDR2 reads SNEGSKA (reference sequence). The CDR3 totals 17 residues. The V segment lost 2 bases and the J segment 0 bases; nucleotides outside the gene matches: 6. The CDR3 DNA reads TGCAGTGCTAGAAGGGGACAGGGGGGTAATAGCAATCAGCCCCAGCATTTT. This gives the protein CSARRGQGGNSNQPQHF.

This clonotype was seen more than once but under ten times. This rearrangement joins TRBV7-9 to TRBJ2-5; D perhaps matches TRBD1 (5 bases). The CDR3 contains 15 residues. Germline lookup yields CDR1 SEHNR and CDR2 FQNEAQ (reference sequence). The V end was cut by 1 base, the J end by 5 bases, with 14 bases between. DNA for the CDR3: TGTGCCAGCAGCTTAGGGTCCACAGGCCGGGAGACCCAGTACTTC. This encodes CASSLGSTGRETQYF. The variable domain in full, completed from reference TRBV7-9 and TRBJ2-5, reads DTGVSQNPRHKITKRGQNVTFRCDPISEHNRLYWYRQTLGQGPEFLTYFQNEAQLEKSRLLSDRFSAERPKGSFSTLEIQRTEQGDSAMYLCASSLGSTGRETQYFGPGTRLLVL.

J is TRBJ2-4 and V is TRBV27; no clear D. Per germline, CDR1 MNHEY and CDR2 SMNVEV (reference sequence). There are 14 residues in the CDR3. With 1 base removed from V and 11 bases from J, the gap between germline ends came to 15 bases. This CDR3 is CASSLLSTSGLQYF. Here the CDR3 DNA reads TGTGCCAGCAGTTTATTATCCACGTCAGGTCTTCAGTACTTC.

In its sample, this clonotype was seen many times. The CDR3, as DNA: TGTGCCACGACCCCCGAGGGTATTAGCAATCAGCCCCAGCATTTT. Protein: CATTPEGISNQPQHF. The chain employs TRBV6-2 or TRBV6-3 and TRBJ1-5; no clear D. The V end lost 10 bases, the J end lost 0 bases, and 16 bases lay between the germline ends. Per germline, CDR1 MNHEY and CDR2 SVGEGT. The length of the CDR3 is 15 residues.

The CDR3 DNA sequence: TGCAGTGCCAGAACCCAGGCTAGCGTCAAAAACATTCAGTACTTC. This translates into CSARTQASVKNIQYF. V is TRBV20-1 and J is TRBJ2-4, with D possibly being TRBD2 (6 bases). The V gene lost 6 bases and the J gene lost 3 bases, with 18 bases spanning the gap. Germline CDR1 reads DFQATT; CDR2 reads SNEGSKA (reference sequence). The CDR3 extends over 15 amino acids.

The chain combines TRBV2 with TRBJ2-7; 10 bases are shared with TRBD2. J gave up 7 bases and V 5 bases, and 11 bases lay outside the gene matches. CDR3 length equals 15 residues. The V gene's germline CDR1 is SNHLY and CDR2 FYNNEI. CDR3 protein: CASSRGSGRPGEQYF. The CDR3 DNA follows: TGTGCCAGCAGTAGAGGTAGCGGGAGGCCAGGGGAGCAGTACTTC.

This sequence joins TRBV7-9 and TRBJ1-1; no clear D gene. CDR3 length: 15 residues. Trimming cost V 0 bases and J 0 bases, with 8 bases left between them. Per germline, CDR1 SEHNR and CDR2 FQNEAQ (reference sequence). The DNA for the CDR3 is TGTGCCAGCAGCTTAGCGAAAGATATGAACACTGAAGCTTTCTTT. It yields the protein CASSLAKDMNTEAFF.

This clonotype was seen many times. CDR3 region: CASSPSYGGAVDEQFF. CDR3 nucleotide sequence: TGCGCCAGCAGTCCTTCTTACGGGGGGGCCGTGGATGAGCAGTTCTTC. J is TRBJ2-1 and V is TRBV10-2; the match to TRBD2 covers 8 bases. The V segment lost 5 bases and the J segment 8 bases; nucleotides outside the gene matches: 14. The CDR3 runs to 16 residues. Germline V gene data show CDR1 as WSHSY and CDR2 as SAAADI.